This T cell receptor beta chain was retrieved from a study of blood T cell repertoires in COVID-19. Looking at the study overall: Both acute and convalescent COVID-19 samples were obtained from the United States, Italy and Spain. In each case, the material was cDNA or gDNA derived from T cells, B-cell-depleted T cells, or PBMCs.

As processed by the authors: Reference gene primers were amplified, and this amplification served to estimate nucleated cell counts. Only in-frame clones appear in the TCRdb table, and some are missing; sequencing was by immunoSEQ multiplex PCR. V and J calls and clone size are given by that table; D and trimming were obtained from the DNA. The repertoire includes about 240,000 clones, more than 75% of them detected once, and about 3% sits in the top ten. Trimming cost V 2 bases and J 3 bases, with 20 bases left between them. This CDR3 contains 17 residues. Germline V gene data show CDR1 as SNHLY and CDR2 as FYNNEI.

The chain is built from TRBV2 and TRBJ2-7; D is unclear. This TCR was sampled from a woman aged 25 to 39 who had recovered from COVID-19. What was sequenced was peripheral blood. The CDR3 loop reads CASSESPPAPGFYEQYF. In DNA form, the CDR3 reads TGTGCCAGCAGTGAATCCCCCCCAGCCCCAGGATTCTACGAGCAGTACTTC. Supplemented by reference TRBV2 and TRBJ2-7, the full variable domain reads EPEVTQTPSHQVTQMGQEVILRCVPISNHLYFYWYRQILGQKVEFLVSFYNNEISEKSEIFDDQFSVERPDGSNFTLKIRSTKLEDSAMYFCASSESPPAPGFYEQYFGPGTRLTVT.